This section outlines one T cell receptor (beta chain) sequence together with its context. TCRdb keeps only in-frame clones here, not all; method: immunoSEQ multiplex PCR. The sample records hundreds of thousands of clones, around two thirds being singletons. CDR3 length: 17 residues. With 5 bases removed from V and 3 bases from J, the gap between germline ends came to 21 bases. Germline assignment: CDR1 LGHNT and CDR2 FRNRAP. This specimen comes from a study of shared clonotypes between healthy human individuals. Study in general: A couple of women and three men aged 18 to 49 made up the donors.

The sequence was collected from a woman between 25 and 40 years old in good health. This chain connects TRBV12-5 to TRBJ2-3; D perhaps matches TRBD2 (6 bases). The sample was memory CD4+ T cells sorted from blood. Subset specified: CD45RA-negative fraction. The CDR3 nucleotides read TGTGCTAGTGGTCTATCGATAGGCCGGGGACTGACAGATACGCAGTATTTT. This gives the protein CASGLSIGRGLTDTQYF.